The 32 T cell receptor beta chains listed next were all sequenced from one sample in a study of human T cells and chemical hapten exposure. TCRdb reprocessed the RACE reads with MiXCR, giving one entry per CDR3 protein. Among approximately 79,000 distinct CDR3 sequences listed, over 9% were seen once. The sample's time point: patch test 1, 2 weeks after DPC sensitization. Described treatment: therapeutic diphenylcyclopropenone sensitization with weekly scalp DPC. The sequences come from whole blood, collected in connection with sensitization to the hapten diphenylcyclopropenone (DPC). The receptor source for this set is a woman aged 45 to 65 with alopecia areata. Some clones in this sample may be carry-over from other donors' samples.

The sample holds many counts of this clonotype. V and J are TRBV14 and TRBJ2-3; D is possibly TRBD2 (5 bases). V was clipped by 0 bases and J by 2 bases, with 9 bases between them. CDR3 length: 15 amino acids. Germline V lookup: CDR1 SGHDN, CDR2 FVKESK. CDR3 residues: CASSQERVATDTQYF. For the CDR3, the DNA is TGTGCCAGCAGCCAAGAGCGGGTAGCCACAGATACGCAGTATTTT.

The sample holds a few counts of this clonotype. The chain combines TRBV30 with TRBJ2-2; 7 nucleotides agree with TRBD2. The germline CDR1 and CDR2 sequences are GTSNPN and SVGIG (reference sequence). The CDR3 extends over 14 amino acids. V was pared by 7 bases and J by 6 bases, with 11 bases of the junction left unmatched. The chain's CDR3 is CASTRTRSSGELFF. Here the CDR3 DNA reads TGTGCCTCAACTAGGACTAGGTCGTCCGGGGAGCTGTTTTTT.

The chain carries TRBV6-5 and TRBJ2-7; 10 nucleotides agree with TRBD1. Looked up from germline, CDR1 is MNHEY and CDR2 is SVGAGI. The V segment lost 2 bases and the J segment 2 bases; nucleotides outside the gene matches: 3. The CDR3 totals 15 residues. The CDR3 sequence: CASSYRDRGTYEQYF. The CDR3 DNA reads TGTGCCAGCAGTTACCGGGACAGGGGAACCTACGAGCAGTACTTC.

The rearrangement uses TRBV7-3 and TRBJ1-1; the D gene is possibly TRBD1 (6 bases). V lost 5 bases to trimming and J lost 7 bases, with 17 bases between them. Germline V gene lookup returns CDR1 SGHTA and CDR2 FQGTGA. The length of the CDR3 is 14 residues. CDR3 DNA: TGTGCCAGCAGCCACACGGGGGGACAATATGAAGCTTTCTTT. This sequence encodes CASSHTGGQYEAFF.

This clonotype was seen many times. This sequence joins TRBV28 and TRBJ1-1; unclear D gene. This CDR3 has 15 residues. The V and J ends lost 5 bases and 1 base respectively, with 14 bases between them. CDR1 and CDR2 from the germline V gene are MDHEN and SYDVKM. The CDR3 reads CASSHFGASNTEAFF. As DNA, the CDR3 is TGTGCCAGCAGTCACTTTGGTGCCTCGAACACTGAAGCTTTCTTT.

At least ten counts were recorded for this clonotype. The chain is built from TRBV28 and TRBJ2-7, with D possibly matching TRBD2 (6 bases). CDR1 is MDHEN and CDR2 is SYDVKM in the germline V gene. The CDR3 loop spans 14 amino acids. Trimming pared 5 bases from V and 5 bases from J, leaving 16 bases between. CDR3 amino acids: CASSPPVGEDEQYF. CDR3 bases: TGTGCCAGCAGTCCTCCCGTAGGGGAGGACGAGCAGTACTTC. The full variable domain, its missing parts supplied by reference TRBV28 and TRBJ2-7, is DVKVTQSSRYLVKRTGEKVFLECVQDMDHENMFWYRQDPGLGLRLIYFSYDVKMKEKGDIPEGYSVSREKKERFSLILESASTNQTSMYLCASSPPVGEDEQYFGPGTRLTVT.

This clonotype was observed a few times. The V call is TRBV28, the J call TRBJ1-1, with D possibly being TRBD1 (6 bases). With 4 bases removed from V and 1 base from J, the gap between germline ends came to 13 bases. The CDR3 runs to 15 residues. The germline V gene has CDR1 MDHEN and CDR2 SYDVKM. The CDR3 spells CASSSASTGNTEAFF. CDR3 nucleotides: TGTGCCAGCAGTTCCGCCTCGACAGGGAACACTGAAGCTTTCTTT.

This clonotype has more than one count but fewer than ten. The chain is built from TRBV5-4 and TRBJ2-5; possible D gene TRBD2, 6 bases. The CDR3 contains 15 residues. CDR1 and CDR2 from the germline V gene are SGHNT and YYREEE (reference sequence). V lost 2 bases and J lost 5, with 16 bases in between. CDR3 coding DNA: TGTGCCAGCAGCTTAGGTAGCGGACCCTCGGAGACCCAGTACTTC. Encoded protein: CASSLGSGPSETQYF.

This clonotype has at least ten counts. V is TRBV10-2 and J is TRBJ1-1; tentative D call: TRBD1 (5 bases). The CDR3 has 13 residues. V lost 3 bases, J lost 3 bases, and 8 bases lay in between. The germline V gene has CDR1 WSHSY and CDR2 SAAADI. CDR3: CASSDGGYTEAFF. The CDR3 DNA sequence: TGCGCCAGCAGTGACGGGGGGTACACTGAAGCTTTCTTT.

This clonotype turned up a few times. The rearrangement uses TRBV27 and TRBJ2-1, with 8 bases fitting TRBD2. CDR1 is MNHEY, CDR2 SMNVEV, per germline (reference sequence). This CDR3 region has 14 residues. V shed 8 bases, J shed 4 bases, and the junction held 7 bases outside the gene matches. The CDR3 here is CASYSSGPYNEQFF. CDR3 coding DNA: TGTGCCAGCTACTCTAGCGGGCCTTACAATGAGCAGTTCTTC.

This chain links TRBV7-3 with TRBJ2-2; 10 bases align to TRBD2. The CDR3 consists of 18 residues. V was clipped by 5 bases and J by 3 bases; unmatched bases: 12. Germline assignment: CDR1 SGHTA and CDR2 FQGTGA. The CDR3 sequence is CASSRAPSGSRYTGELFF. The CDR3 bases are TGTGCCAGCAGCCGAGCCCCTAGCGGGAGTCGATACACCGGGGAGCTGTTTTTT.

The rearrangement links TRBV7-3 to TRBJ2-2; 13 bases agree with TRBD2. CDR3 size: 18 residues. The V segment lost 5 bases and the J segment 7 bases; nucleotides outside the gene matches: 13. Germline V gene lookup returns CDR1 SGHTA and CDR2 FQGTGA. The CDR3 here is CASSPSTSGRATSGELFF. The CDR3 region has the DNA TGTGCCAGCAGCCCCAGCACTAGCGGGAGGGCCACTAGCGGGGAGCTGTTTTTT.

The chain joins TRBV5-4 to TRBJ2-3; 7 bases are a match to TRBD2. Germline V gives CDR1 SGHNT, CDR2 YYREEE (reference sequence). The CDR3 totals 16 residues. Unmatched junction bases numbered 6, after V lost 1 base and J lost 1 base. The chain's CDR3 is CASSLRRGGGTDTQYF. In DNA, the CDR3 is TGTGCCAGCAGCTTGCGGCGCGGGGGAGGCACAGATACGCAGTATTTT.

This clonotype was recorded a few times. This CDR3 reads CASSSPPLGETQYF. The CDR3 DNA follows: TGTGCCAGCAGTTCCCCCCCCTTAGGGGAGACCCAGTACTTC. The V and J genes are TRBV28 and TRBJ2-5; D is undetermined. V was pared by 4 bases and J by 5 bases, with 14 bases between. Germline CDR1 MDHEN, CDR2 SYDVKM. The CDR3 loop spans 14 amino acids.

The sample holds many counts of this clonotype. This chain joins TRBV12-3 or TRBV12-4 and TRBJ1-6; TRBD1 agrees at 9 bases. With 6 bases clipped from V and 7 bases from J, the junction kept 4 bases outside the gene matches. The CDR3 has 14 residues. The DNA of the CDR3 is TGTGCCAGCAGCCCGACAGGGGGAAATTCACCCCTCCACTTT. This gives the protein CASSPTGGNSPLHF.

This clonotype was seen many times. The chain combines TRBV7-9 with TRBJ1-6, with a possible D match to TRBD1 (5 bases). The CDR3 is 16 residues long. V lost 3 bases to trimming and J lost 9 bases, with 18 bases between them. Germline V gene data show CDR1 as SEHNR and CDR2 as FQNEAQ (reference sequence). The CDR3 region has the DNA TGTGCCAGCAGCTTTCTGAAGGGACCCTCCTTTTCACCCCTCCACTTT. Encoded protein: CASSFLKGPSFSPLHF.

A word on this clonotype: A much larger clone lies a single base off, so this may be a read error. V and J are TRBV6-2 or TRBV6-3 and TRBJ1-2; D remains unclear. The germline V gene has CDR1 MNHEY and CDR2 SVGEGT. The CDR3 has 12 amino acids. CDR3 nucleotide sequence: TGTGCCAGCGGTTACTCCCGTGAGTTGAACACCTTC. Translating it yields CASGYSRELNTF.

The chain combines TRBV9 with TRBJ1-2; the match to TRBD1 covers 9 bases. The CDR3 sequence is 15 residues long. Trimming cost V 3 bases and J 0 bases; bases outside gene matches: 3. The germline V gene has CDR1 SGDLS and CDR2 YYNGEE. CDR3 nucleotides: TGTGCCAGCAGCGGTGGACAGGGGCCTAACTATGGCTACACCTTC. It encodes CASSGGQGPNYGYTF.

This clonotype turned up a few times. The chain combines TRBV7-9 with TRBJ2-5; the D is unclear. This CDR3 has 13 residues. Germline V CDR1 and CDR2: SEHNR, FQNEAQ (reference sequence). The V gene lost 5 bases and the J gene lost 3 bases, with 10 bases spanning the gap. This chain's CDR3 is CASSPDGEETQYF. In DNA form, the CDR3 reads TGTGCCAGCAGCCCGGACGGTGAAGAGACCCAGTACTTC.

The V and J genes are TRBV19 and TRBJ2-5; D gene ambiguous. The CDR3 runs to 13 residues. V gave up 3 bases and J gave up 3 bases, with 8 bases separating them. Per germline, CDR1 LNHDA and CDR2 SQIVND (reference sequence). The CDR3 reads CASSMTGEETQYF. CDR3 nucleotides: TGTGCCAGTAGTATGACTGGGGAAGAGACCCAGTACTTC.

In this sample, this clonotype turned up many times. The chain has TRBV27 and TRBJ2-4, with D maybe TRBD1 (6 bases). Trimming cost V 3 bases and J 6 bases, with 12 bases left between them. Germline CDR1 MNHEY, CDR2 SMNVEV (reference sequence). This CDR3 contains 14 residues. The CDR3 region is CASSFWGHSNIQYF. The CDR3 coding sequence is TGTGCCAGCAGTTTTTGGGGACACTCAAACATTCAGTACTTC.

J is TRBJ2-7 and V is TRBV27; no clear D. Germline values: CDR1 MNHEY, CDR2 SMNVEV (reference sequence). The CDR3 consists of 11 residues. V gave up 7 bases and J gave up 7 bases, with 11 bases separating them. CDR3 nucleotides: TGTGCCAGCAAAGGCCGGCGGGAGCAGTACTTC. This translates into CASKGRREQYF.

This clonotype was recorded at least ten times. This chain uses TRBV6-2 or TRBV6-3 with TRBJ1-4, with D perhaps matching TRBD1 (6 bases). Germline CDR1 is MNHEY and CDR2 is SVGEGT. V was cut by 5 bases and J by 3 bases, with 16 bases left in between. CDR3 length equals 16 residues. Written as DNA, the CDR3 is TGTGCCAGCAGTCCACTGCGGGGGCCAGCTAATGAAAAACTGTTTTTT. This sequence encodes CASSPLRGPANEKLFF.

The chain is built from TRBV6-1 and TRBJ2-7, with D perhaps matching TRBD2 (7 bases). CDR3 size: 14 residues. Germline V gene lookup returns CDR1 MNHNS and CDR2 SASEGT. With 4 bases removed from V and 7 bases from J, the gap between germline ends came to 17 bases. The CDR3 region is CASSGHSRGGEQYF. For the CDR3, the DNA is TGTGCCAGCAGTGGGCATTCTAGGGGGGGGGAGCAGTACTTC.

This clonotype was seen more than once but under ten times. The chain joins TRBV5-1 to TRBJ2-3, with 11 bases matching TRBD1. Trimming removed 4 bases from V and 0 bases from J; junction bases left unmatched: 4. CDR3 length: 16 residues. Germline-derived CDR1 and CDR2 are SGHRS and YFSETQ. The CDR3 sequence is CASSTDRGLSTDTQYF. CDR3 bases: TGCGCCAGCAGCACGGACAGGGGGCTCAGCACAGATACGCAGTATTTT.

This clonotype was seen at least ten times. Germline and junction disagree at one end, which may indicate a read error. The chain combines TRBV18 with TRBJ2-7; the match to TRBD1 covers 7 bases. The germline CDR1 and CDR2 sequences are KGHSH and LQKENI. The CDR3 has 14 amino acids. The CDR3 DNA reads TGTGCCAGCTCGCCACCGGGACAGCCCTACGAGCAGTACTTC. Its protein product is CASSPPGQPYEQYF.

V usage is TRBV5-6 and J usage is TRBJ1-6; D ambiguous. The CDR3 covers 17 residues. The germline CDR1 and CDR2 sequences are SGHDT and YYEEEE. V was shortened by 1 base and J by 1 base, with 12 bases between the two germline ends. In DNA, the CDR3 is TGTGCCAGCAGCTTGAAACTGAGGGTTTCCTATAATTCACCCCTCCACTTT. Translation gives CASSLKLRVSYNSPLHF.

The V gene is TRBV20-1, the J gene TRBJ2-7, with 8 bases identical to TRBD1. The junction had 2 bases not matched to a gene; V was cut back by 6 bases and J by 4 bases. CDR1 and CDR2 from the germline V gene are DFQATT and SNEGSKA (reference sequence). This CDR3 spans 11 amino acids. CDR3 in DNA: TGCAGTGCCGACAGGGGTTACGAGCAGTACTTC. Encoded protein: CSADRGYEQYF.

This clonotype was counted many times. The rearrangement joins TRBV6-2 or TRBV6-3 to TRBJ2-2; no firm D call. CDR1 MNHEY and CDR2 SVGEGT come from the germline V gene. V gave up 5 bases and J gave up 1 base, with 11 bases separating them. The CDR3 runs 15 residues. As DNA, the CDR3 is TGTGCCAGCAGTCCTTGGACGGTGAACACCGGGGAGCTGTTTTTT. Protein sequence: CASSPWTVNTGELFF.

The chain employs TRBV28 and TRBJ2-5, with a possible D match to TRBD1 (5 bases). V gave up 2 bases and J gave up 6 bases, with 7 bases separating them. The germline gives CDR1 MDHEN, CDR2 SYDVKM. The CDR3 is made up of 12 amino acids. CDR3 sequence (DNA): TGTGCCAGCAGTTTAGGGGCTAAGACCCAGTACTTC. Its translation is CASSLGAKTQYF.

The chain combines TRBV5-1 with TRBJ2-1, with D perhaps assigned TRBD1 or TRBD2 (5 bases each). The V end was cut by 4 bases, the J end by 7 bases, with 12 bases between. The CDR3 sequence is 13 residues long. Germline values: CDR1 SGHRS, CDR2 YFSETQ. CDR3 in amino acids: CASSRDLGNEQFF. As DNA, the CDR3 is TGCGCCAGCAGCCGGGACCTGGGGAATGAGCAGTTCTTC.

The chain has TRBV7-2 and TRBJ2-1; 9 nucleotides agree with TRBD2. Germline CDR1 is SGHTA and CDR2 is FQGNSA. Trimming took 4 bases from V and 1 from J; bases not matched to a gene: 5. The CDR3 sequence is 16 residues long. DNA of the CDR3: TGTGCCAGCAGCTCTCTTAGCGGGAGATCCTACAATGAGCAGTTCTTC. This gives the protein CASSSLSGRSYNEQFF.